These 10 T cell receptor beta chains were sequenced from one sample in a study of T-cell memory formation after mild COVID-19 (dated by TCRdb to the early 2020s). The library was generated by 5' RACE. Instrument used: Illumina NovaSeq 6000. The raw public reads went through TCRdb reprocessing: fastp at Q25, MiXCR clone calling, in-frame beta chains kept. Duplicate CDR3 protein sequences are folded into a single record with the most common DNA and genes. The sample records 350,000 to 450,000 distinct CDR3 sequences, 28% of which are singletons. Clones ranked in the top ten supply roughly 14% of the sample. The specimen was PBMCs or a T cell subset sorted from them (not recorded which). These receptors were obtained from an adult woman who had mild COVID-19 (a few samples of this study predate the infection). The sample titles of this study are shuffled in the database, so cell type and time point are left out; the donor was told from shared clones.

In this sample, this clonotype turned up a few times. J is TRBJ2-1 and V is TRBV27, with 7 bases lining up with TRBD2. The junction had 21 bases not matched to a gene; V was cut back by 4 bases and J by 3 bases. There are 20 residues in the CDR3. Germline V gene data show CDR1 as MNHEY and CDR2 as SMNVEV (reference sequence). The CDR3 sequence: CASSSLVPAGAGAIYNEQFF. In DNA form, the CDR3 reads TGTGCCAGCAGTTCCCTCGTGCCGGCCGGTGCGGGAGCGATCTACAATGAGCAGTTCTTC.

This rearrangement joins TRBV6-7 to TRBJ1-1, with D perhaps matching TRBD1 (5 bases). TRBV6-7 is sorted into the ORF group, with uncertain function. The CDR3 is made up of 16 amino acids. V was pared by 0 bases and J by 1 base, with 12 bases between. The CDR3 sequence is CASSYSQTGPNTEAFF. In nucleotides, the CDR3 is TGTGCCAGCAGTTACTCCCAAACGGGACCGAACACTGAAGCTTTCTTT.

This clonotype has a handful of counts. The CDR3 sequence: CASSLGGVVSFF. CDR3 coding DNA: TGTGCCAGCAGCTTAGGGGGCGTGGTATCGTTCTTC. This chain connects TRBV7-2 to TRBJ2-1; D may be TRBD1 (5 bases). Looked up from germline, CDR1 is SGHTA and CDR2 is FQGNSA. Between the trimmed V and J ends, which lost 1 base and 15 bases, there was a span of 13 bases. The CDR3 length is 12 residues.

Of note for this clonotype: Sequence at one end of the junction differs from germline and may be a read error. V and J are TRBV2 and TRBJ2-2, with 8 bases lining up with TRBD2. The CDR3 contains 15 residues. The germline CDR1 and CDR2 sequences are SNHLY and FYNNEI. The CDR3 loop is CASSESAGDTGELFF. For the CDR3, the DNA is TGTGCCAGCAGTGAGTCAGCGGGAGACACCGGGGAGCTTTTTTTT.

A few counts support this clonotype. V and J are TRBV20-1 and TRBJ2-5; 9 bases are a match to TRBD2. This CDR3 spans 15 amino acids. In germline, CDR1 is DFQATT, CDR2 SNEGSKA (reference sequence). V shed 6 bases, J shed 1 base, and the junction held 9 bases outside the gene matches. The chain's CDR3 is CSARPPSGTQETQYF. In nucleotides, the CDR3 is TGCAGTGCCCGCCCTCCTAGCGGGACCCAAGAGACCCAGTACTTC.

This clonotype was counted a few times. V gene TRBV3-1 combines with J gene TRBJ2-3; 7 bases line up with TRBD2. The CDR3 is 16 amino acids. Trimming at V came to 1 base and at J to 5 bases, leaving 9 bases not matched to a gene. Germline CDR1 is LGHDT and CDR2 is YNNKEL (reference sequence). The CDR3 region has the DNA TGTGCCAGCAGCCAAGTTGGCGGGAGAAGCGGAGATACGCAGTATTTT. Amino acids: CASSQVGGRSGDTQYF.

The chain couples TRBV7-8 to TRBJ2-4; the D is unclear. V shed 5 bases and J shed 12 bases, with 14 bases lying between them. CDR1 SGHVS and CDR2 FQNEAQ come from the germline V gene. This CDR3 spans 12 amino acids. CDR3 sequence: CASSPQRENQYF. Written as DNA, the CDR3 is TGTGCCAGCAGCCCCCAAAGGGAAAATCAGTACTTC.

V and J are TRBV4-2 and TRBJ1-1, with D possibly TRBD1 on 5 matching bases. CDR3 length equals 15 residues. Germline V gene lookup returns CDR1 LGHNA and CDR2 YNFKEQ. Trimming removed 1 base from V and 0 bases from J, with 9 bases in between. The CDR3 coding sequence is TGTGCCAGCAGCCAAGCGACAGAGATGAACACTGAAGCTTTCTTT. It is translated as CASSQATEMNTEAFF.

The rearrangement links TRBV12-3 or TRBV12-4 to TRBJ1-6, with 10 bases lining up with TRBD1. The CDR3 consists of 15 residues. V gave up 9 bases and J gave up 4 bases; unmatched junction bases: 6. The CDR3 region is CASLPGQGYNSPLHF. The CDR3 DNA reads as TGTGCCAGTTTACCGGGACAGGGGTATAATTCACCCCTCCACTTT.

V and J are TRBV7-2 and TRBJ2-3; 11 nucleotides match TRBD2. Germline loops: CDR1 SGHTA, CDR2 FQGNSA. This CDR3 region has 16 residues. With 5 bases clipped from V and 1 base from J, the junction kept 5 bases outside the gene matches. The DNA of the CDR3 is TGTGCCAGCAGCCGTAGCGGGGGGGCACGCACAGATACGCAGTATTTT. As protein: CASSRSGGARTDTQYF.